This T cell receptor beta chain came from a study of beta chain features in type 1 diabetes. Overall study context: Across all samples, roughly 98,000,000 sorted cells were examined.

General observations from the study: Any role of HLA type in TCRB rearrangement remained unresolved here.

As to this clone: Its antigen is unknown.

The authors reverse transcribed all of the isolated RNA, so sequencing captured expressed TCRB transcripts. TCRdb's copy holds only in-frame clones and misses some; the assay was immunoSEQ multiplex PCR. The sample carries a few hundred thousand clones, roughly 16% recorded once. The CDR3 runs 13 residues. With 5 bases removed from V and 7 bases from J, the gap between germline ends came to 12 bases. Germline V gene lookup returns CDR1 MDHEN and CDR2 SYDVKM. The rearrangement uses TRBV28 and TRBJ1-5, with a possible D match to TRBD1 (6 bases). The clonotype was recovered from a woman between 18 and 29 years old in good health. Sequencing used naive CD4+ T cells from blood. For the CDR3, the DNA is TGTGCCAGCAGTCAGGGGTTCAGGCAGCCCCAGCATTTT. Protein sequence: CASSQGFRQPQHF.